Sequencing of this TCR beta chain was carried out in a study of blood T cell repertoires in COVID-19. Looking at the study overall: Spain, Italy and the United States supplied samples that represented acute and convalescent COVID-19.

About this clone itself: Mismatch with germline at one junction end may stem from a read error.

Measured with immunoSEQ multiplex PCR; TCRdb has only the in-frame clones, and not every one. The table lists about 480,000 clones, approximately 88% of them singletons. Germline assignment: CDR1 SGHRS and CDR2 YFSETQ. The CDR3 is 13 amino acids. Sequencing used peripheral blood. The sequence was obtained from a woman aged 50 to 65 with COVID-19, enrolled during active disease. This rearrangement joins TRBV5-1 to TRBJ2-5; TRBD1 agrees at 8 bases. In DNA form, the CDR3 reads TGCGTCAGCAGCTTAGGACAGGGAGAGACCCAGTACTTC. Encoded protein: CVSSLGQGETQYF.